This passage covers 26 T cell receptor beta chains from one sample sequenced in a study of shared clonotypes between healthy human individuals. TCRdb keeps only in-frame clones here, not all; method: immunoSEQ multiplex PCR. The table has 2 million to 2.5 million clones, roughly 93% seen once. Sequencing was performed on naive CD4+ T cells from PBMCs. The subset was: CD45RA+ positively selected. Receptor source: a man between 18 and 35 years old in good health. Some clones in this sample may be carry-over from other donors' samples.

The chain joins TRBV28 to TRBJ1-2, with 9 bases matching TRBD1. J was trimmed by 2 bases and V by 6 bases; bases with no gene match: 4. Germline V gene lookup returns CDR1 MDHEN and CDR2 SYDVKM. CDR3 length: 14 amino acids. CDR3 nucleotides: TGTGCCAGCAGCCCGGGGACAGGGAACTATGGCTACACCTTC. Protein product: CASSPGTGNYGYTF.

The V and J genes are TRBV28 and TRBJ2-7; D gene unclear. Germline V CDR1 and CDR2: MDHEN, SYDVKM. This CDR3 region has 15 residues. V lost 6 bases and J lost 6, with 21 bases in between. The chain's CDR3 is CASSHAPETLGEQYF. The CDR3 nucleotides read TGTGCCAGCAGCCACGCCCCGGAGACCCTCGGCGAGCAGTACTTC.

This chain connects TRBV30 to TRBJ2-1, with D perhaps matching TRBD1 (6 bases). CDR1 and CDR2 (germline): GTSNPN, SVGIG (reference sequence). The ends were cut back, 2 bases at V and 4 bases at J, with 15 bases in the middle. The CDR3 runs to 15 residues. Written as DNA, the CDR3 is TGTGCCTGGAGTCGTCAAGGACAGCTATACAATGAGCAGTTCTTC. Residues: CAWSRQGQLYNEQFF.

The chain carries TRBV7-2 and TRBJ2-7; 9 nucleotides align to TRBD2. The germline CDR1 and CDR2 sequences are SGHTA and FQGNSA. The CDR3 has 18 residues. J lost 2 bases, V lost 5 bases, and 16 bases had no gene match. DNA of the CDR3: TGTGCCAGCAGCCTACAAGGAGGGGCTAGCGGGATGGCCTACGAGCAGTACTTC. Translating gives CASSLQGGASGMAYEQYF.

The rearrangement links TRBV9 to TRBJ2-2; 8 nucleotides line up with TRBD2. The length of the CDR3 is 15 residues. The V segment lost 3 bases and the J segment 0 bases; nucleotides outside the gene matches: 1. CDR1 and CDR2 from the germline V gene are SGDLS and YYNGEE. The CDR3 sequence: CASSERGTNTGELFF. The CDR3 DNA reads as TGTGCCAGCAGCGAGCGGGGGACGAACACCGGGGAGCTGTTTTTT.

J is TRBJ2-7 and V is TRBV6-5, with D hard to call. The V gene's germline CDR1 is MNHEY and CDR2 SVGAGI. Trimming shortened V by 8 bases and J by 0 bases, and 8 bases separated the two germline ends. The CDR3 length is 12 residues. CDR3 sequence (DNA): TGTGCCAGCGGGAAACCCTCCTACGAGCAGTACTTC. Translating gives CASGKPSYEQYF.

The table lists this clone with a few counts. The CDR3 DNA follows: TGTGCCAGCTCAACGGGACAAGGACGATTGAACACTGAAGCTTTCTTT. It yields the protein CASSTGQGRLNTEAFF. V and J are TRBV18 and TRBJ1-1; D is perhaps TRBD1 (6 bases). CDR1 and CDR2 from the germline V gene are KGHSH and LQKENI. This CDR3 has 16 residues. V dropped 5 bases and J dropped 0 bases, with 16 bases sitting between them.

For this clone: This sample includes further DNA sequences coding for the same CDR3. This chain connects TRBV29-1 to TRBJ1-2; 11 bases are shared with TRBD1. The CDR3 spans 13 residues. With V trimmed by 6 bases and J by 3 bases, 3 bases remained unmatched. The V gene's germline CDR1 is SQVTM and CDR2 ANQGSEA. CDR3 nucleotide sequence: TGCAGCGTCGGACAGGGGGCAGACTATGGCTACACCTTC. It is translated as CSVGQGADYGYTF.

CDR3 sequence: CASSGHRVSGNGYTF. CDR3 in DNA: TGTGCCAGCAGCGGGCACAGGGTATCGGGAAATGGCTACACCTTC. V usage is TRBV9 and J usage is TRBJ1-2, with a tentative D call TRBD1 (6 bases). The ends were cut back, 3 bases at V and 6 bases at J, with 18 bases in the middle. There are 15 residues in the CDR3. Germline-derived CDR1 and CDR2 are SGDLS and YYNGEE.

This clone was picked up one time. This chain uses TRBV7-9 with TRBJ1-2; TRBD1 aligns across 10 bases. CDR1 and CDR2 (germline): SEHNR, FQNEAQ (reference sequence). V lost 0 bases and J lost 4; bases outside the gene matches: 5. The CDR3 length is 16 residues. CDR3 nucleotides: TGTGCCAGCAGCTTAGCGACGGGACAGGGGACCTATGGCTACACCTTC. It yields the protein CASSLATGQGTYGYTF.

The V gene is TRBV18, the J gene TRBJ2-1; 7 bases map to TRBD1. Germline V CDR1 and CDR2: KGHSH, LQKENI. The trim removed 0 bases at V and 0 bases at J, leaving 2 bases unmatched. This CDR3 comprises 16 residues. For the CDR3, the DNA is TGTGCCAGCTCACCACCTCCAGGGGGCTCCTACAATGAGCAGTTCTTC. This gives the protein CASSPPPGGSYNEQFF.

The CDR3 DNA follows: TGCGCCAGCAGCTTGAGGCCTAGCGGGACCCACGAGCAGTACTTC. Translation: CASSLRPSGTHEQYF. This chain links TRBV5-1 with TRBJ2-7, with 9 nucleotides matching TRBD2. Germline V gene lookup returns CDR1 SGHRS and CDR2 YFSETQ. The CDR3 contains 15 residues. With V trimmed by 1 base and J by 5 bases, 7 bases remained unmatched.

This clone was counted once. At one boundary the junction diverges from the germline segment, which might be a read error. The CDR3 loop is CAIREGGSGGCLF. In DNA form, the CDR3 reads TGTGCCATCAGGGAGGGAGGGAGTGGTGGCTGCCTCTTC. V gene TRBV10-3 combines with J gene TRBJ2-1, with 7 positions matching TRBD2. The CDR3 has 13 amino acids. Germline V gives CDR1 ENHRY, CDR2 SYGVKD.

V gene TRBV18 combines with J gene TRBJ2-3, with D maybe TRBD2 (6 bases). V was pared by 6 bases and J by 2 bases, with 15 bases between. The V gene's germline CDR1 is KGHSH and CDR2 LQKENI. This CDR3 comprises 15 residues. CDR3 sequence (DNA): TGTGCCAGCTCGCGGGAAACAGGATACACAGATACGCAGTATTTT. This sequence encodes CASSRETGYTDTQYF.

This clone came up once. The CDR3, as DNA: TGTGCCAGCAAGGCGACAGGGGACACCGGGGAGCTGTTTTTT. Translated: CASKATGDTGELFF. The rearrangement joins TRBV6-4 to TRBJ2-2; 8 positions agree with TRBD1. Unmatched junction bases numbered 4, after V lost 7 bases and J lost 3 bases. Per germline, CDR1 MRHNA and CDR2 SNTAGT. The CDR3 covers 14 residues.

Worth noting for this clone: The sample contains more than one DNA sequence encoding this CDR3. The CDR3 nucleotides read TGTGCCAGCAGCGTAGTCCTGGGGACTGAAGCTTTCTTT. This gives the protein CASSVVLGTEAFF. The chain recombines TRBV9 with TRBJ1-1; D is undetermined. CDR1 and CDR2 (germline): SGDLS, YYNGEE. Trimming shortened V by 0 bases and J by 5 bases, and 8 bases separated the two germline ends. The CDR3 totals 13 residues.

The genes are TRBV18 and TRBJ1-1, with 8 bases matching TRBD1. CDR1 KGHSH and CDR2 LQKENI come from the germline V gene. This CDR3 is 16 amino acids long. The junction had 8 bases not matched to a gene; V was cut back by 5 bases and J by 0 bases. The CDR3: CASSSTRGLMNTEAFF. The CDR3 bases are TGTGCCAGCTCATCAACCAGGGGGCTGATGAACACTGAAGCTTTCTTT.

The gene calls are TRBV5-4 and TRBJ2-1; 8 bases are a match to TRBD2. Germline V gene sequence: CDR1 SGHNT, CDR2 YYREEE (reference sequence). After removal of 0 bases from V and 9 bases from J, the junction contained 11 bases not matched to a gene. The CDR3 consists of 16 residues. This CDR3 reads CASSLVGSGSSTEQFF. As DNA, the CDR3 is TGTGCCAGCAGCTTGGTTGGCAGCGGGAGCTCCACTGAGCAGTTCTTC.

The V call is TRBV7-9, the J call TRBJ1-3; no clear D. Germline values: CDR1 SEHNR, CDR2 FQNEAQ (reference sequence). The CDR3 is 13 residues long. Between the trimmed V and J ends, which lost 6 bases and 4 bases, there was a span of 10 bases. The chain's CDR3 is CASRVRSGNTIYF. CDR3 nucleotide sequence: TGTGCCAGCAGGGTGAGGTCCGGAAACACCATATATTTT.

This sequence joins TRBV18 and TRBJ1-2; TRBD1 matches at 8 bases. V lost 2 bases and J lost 5; bases outside the gene matches: 10. This CDR3 is 16 amino acids long. The germline V gene has CDR1 KGHSH and CDR2 LQKENI. The CDR3 DNA reads as TGTGCCAGCTCACCAGGAACAGGGCAGGGGGCGTATGGCTACACCTTC. It yields the protein CASSPGTGQGAYGYTF.

As for this clone: The same CDR3 arises from other DNA sequences in this sample as well. The chain is built from TRBV7-2 and TRBJ1-2, with D maybe TRBD1 (6 bases). Germline CDR1 and CDR2: SGHTA and FQGNSA. V lost 6 bases and J 4 bases, leaving 12 bases between the germline ends. The CDR3 extends over 13 amino acids. The CDR3 spells CASSSDRTYGYTF. DNA of the CDR3: TGTGCCAGCAGTTCTGACAGGACCTATGGCTACACCTTC.

V gene TRBV21-1 combines with J gene TRBJ1-2; whether TRBD1, the table's D call, matches the DNA was not checked. TRBV21-1 is a known pseudogene. This CDR3 is built from 16 residues. The CDR3 region has the DNA TGTGCCAGCACCCAAAGGGGACAAGGCCCTAACTATGGCTACACCTTC. This gives the protein CASTQRGQGPNYGYTF.

The chain carries TRBV28 and TRBJ1-1, with TRBD1 matching 7 bases. Per the germline V gene, CDR1 is MDHEN and CDR2 is SYDVKM. The CDR3 is 12 residues long. The V gene end was trimmed by 4 bases and the J gene end by 8 bases; junction bases not matched to a gene: 4. CDR3 sequence: CASSSTGQEAFF. The CDR3 region has the DNA TGTGCCAGCAGTTCAACGGGACAGGAAGCTTTCTTT. The full variable domain, in which reference TRBV28 and TRBJ1-1 provide the parts outside the CDR3, is DVKVTQSSRYLVKRTGEKVFLECVQDMDHENMFWYRQDPGLGLRLIYFSYDVKMKEKGDIPEGYSVSREKKERFSLILESASTNQTSMYLCASSSTGQEAFFGQGTRLTVV.

This clone was picked up a small number of times. V is TRBV11-2 and J is TRBJ2-7; D uncertain. The CDR3 has 12 residues. Germline-derived CDR1 and CDR2 are SGHAT and FQNNGV. Trimming took 5 bases from V and 0 from J, leaving 5 bases between them. The CDR3 region is CASSGVSYEQYF. CDR3 sequence (DNA): TGTGCCAGCAGCGGGGTCTCCTACGAGCAGTACTTC.

The chain has TRBV7-2 and TRBJ2-1; TRBD2 matches 8 bases. CDR3 length: 17 residues. Germline CDR1 is SGHTA and CDR2 is FQGNSA. With 5 bases clipped from V and 0 bases from J, the junction kept 9 bases outside the gene matches. The CDR3 reads CASSLSVAGYSYNEQFF. In nucleotides, the CDR3 is TGTGCCAGCAGCCTATCTGTAGCGGGATACTCCTACAATGAGCAGTTCTTC.

The rearrangement links TRBV27 to TRBJ1-5, with a weak D call TRBD1 (5 bases). Trimming cost V 6 bases and J 5 bases, with 29 bases left between them. The germline V gene has CDR1 MNHEY and CDR2 SMNVEV (reference sequence). This CDR3 is built from 19 residues. CDR3 nucleotides: TGTGCCAGCAGCCCGACGAGAGTGCGGCCCCGGGGCGGCGATCAGCCCCAGCATTTT. It specifies CASSPTRVRPRGGDQPQHF.